This T cell receptor beta chain appears in the sequencing data of a study of blood T cell repertoires in COVID-19. Trimming stripped 3 bases from V and 5 bases from J, with 12 bases between. CDR3 length equals 14 residues. Germline V gene data show CDR1 as KGHDR and CDR2 as SFDVKD. The protocol was immunoSEQ multiplex PCR, while the TCRdb copy is restricted to in-frame clones and leaves out a portion. Here the sample spans some 240,000 clones, about nine tenths being singletons. What was sequenced was peripheral blood. The receptor was isolated from a man aged 55 to 69 who had recovered from COVID-19. The chain employs TRBV24-1 and TRBJ2-5; D possibly corresponds to TRBD1 (5 bases). The CDR3 loop reads CATSDPRAVETQYF. The DNA for the CDR3 is TGTGCCACCAGTGATCCCAGGGCGGTGGAGACCCAGTACTTC.